A selection of T cell receptor beta chains follows, all from one sample in a study of shared clonotypes between healthy human individuals. Sequencing used immunoSEQ multiplex PCR; TCRdb keeps in-frame clones, though not all of them. This sample has about a million clones, with 60% to 80% found just once. The sample was memory CD4+ T cells from PBMCs. Every receptor here comes from a man aged 18 to 29 in good health. Some clones in this sample may be carry-over from other donors' samples. Both conserved end residues are part of each CDR3.

TRBJ1-1 TRBV27 CASSPRQASMNTEAFF
TRBJ2-2 TRBV2 CASREYRTSTGELFF
TRBJ2-3 TRBV13 CASSLVGLAGGTLLTDTQYF
TRBJ2-7 TRBV30 CAWSVGRVPYEQYF
TRBJ2-5 TRBV6-1 CASSGRGGGETQYF
TRBJ2-1 TRBV11-3 CASSFRSGSGDEQFF
TRBJ2-5 TRBV29-1 CSVASGREETQYF
TRBJ2-3 TRBV7-6 CASGPSRTDTQYF
TRBJ2-1 TRBV5-1 CASSLVLLAGAWNEQFF
TRBJ1-1 TRBV18 CASSRGRDTEAFF
TRBJ2-3 TRBV7-3 CASSPTGADTDTQYF
TRBJ2-7 TRBV7-2 CASSLGGLAGVLEQYF
TRBJ1-3 TRBV20-1 CSAFLENTIYF
TRBJ2-1 TRBV2 CATGTGGGNEQFF
TRBJ2-5 TRBV27 CASSARYQETQYF
TRBJ2-7 TRBV28 CASSRPPPGQGAYEQYF
TRBJ2-1 TRBV7-3 CASSLVSNEQFF
TRBJ2-7 TRBV19 CASSIPGSGTEQYF
TRBJ2-3 TRBV27 CASSIVDRLSTDTQYF
TRBJ2-1 TRBV5-1 CASSLGALSYNEQFF
TRBJ2-3 TRBV10-2 CASRAGGADTQYF
TRBJ2-1 TRBV4-2 CASSRLYEQFF
TRBJ2-7 TRBV7-9 CASSPQGSEQYF
TRBJ1-1 TRBV29-1 CSVEVGRVGSEAFF
TRBJ1-1 TRBV5-1 CASSLNGGQNTEAFF
TRBJ2-1 TRBV11-2 CASSLGGESSYNEQFF
TRBJ1-4 TRBV28 CASGGREKLFF
TRBJ1-3 TRBV6-5 CASSSLRGTGNTIYF
TRBJ1-2 TRBV6-5 CASSKGQLYGYTF
TRBJ1-4 TRBV7-8 CASSLSRRTRGEGGGEKLFF
TRBJ2-1 TRBV11-2 CASSLGAMESYNEQFF
TRBJ2-3 TRBV5-1 CASSLNRGSLDTQYF
TRBJ1-3 TRBV28 CASHSGSSGNTIYF
TRBJ1-2 TRBV4-3 CASSPRRESGYTF
TRBJ1-5 TRBV7-9 CASSLDRGPNQPQHF
TRBJ2-5 TRBV7-9 CASQKHTGLQETQYF
TRBJ2-1 TRBV5-4 CASRGGSGGRSSYNEQFF
TRBJ2-2 TRBV9 CASSPRDRAASGLREGYTGELFF
TRBJ2-7 TRBV20-1 CSASRGYEQYF
TRBJ1-1 TRBV9 CASSEDIRWGNTEAFF
TRBJ2-1 TRBV10-1 CASSSQRAESYNEQFF
TRBJ1-2 TRBV5-4 CASSSRQGAAGYTF
TRBJ1-1 TRBV6-1 CASSEARMMNTEAFF
TRBJ1-1 TRBV18 CASSPTRDTEAFF
TRBJ2-7 TRBV23-1 CASSQSSTGQSTYEQYF
TRBJ1-5 TRBV2 CASSAQRLGNQPQHF
NA TRBV6-1 CASRGHYEQYF
TRBJ1-5 TRBV6-5 CASSYSNRAGQPQHF
TRBJ2-3 TRBV2 CASSEGSDTQYF
TRBJ1-3 TRBV5-1 CASSLDGGYTIYF
TRBJ2-7 TRBV29-1 CSVQIPGQGHEQYF